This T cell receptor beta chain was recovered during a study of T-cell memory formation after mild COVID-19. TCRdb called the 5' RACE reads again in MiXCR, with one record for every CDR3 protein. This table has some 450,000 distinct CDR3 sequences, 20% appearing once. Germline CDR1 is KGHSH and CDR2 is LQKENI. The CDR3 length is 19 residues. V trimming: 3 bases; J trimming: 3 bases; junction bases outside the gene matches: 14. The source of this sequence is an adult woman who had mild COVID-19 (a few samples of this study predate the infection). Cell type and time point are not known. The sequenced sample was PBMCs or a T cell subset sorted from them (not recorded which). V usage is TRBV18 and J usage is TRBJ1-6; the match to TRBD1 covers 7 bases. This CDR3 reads CASSPVPRTGGRYNSPLHF. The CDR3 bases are TGTGCCAGCTCACCCGTTCCCAGGACAGGAGGTCGCTATAATTCACCCCTCCACTTT. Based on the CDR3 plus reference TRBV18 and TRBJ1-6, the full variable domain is NAGVMQNPRHLVRRRGQEARLRCSPMKGHSHVYWYRQLPEEGLKFMVYLQKENIIDESGMPKERFSAEFPKEGPSILRIQQVVRGDSAAYFCASSPVPRTGGRYNSPLHFGNGTRLTVT.